Listed here are 23 T cell receptor beta chains from one sample, sequenced in a study of control samples from healthy donors and cancer patients. Here immunoSEQ multiplex PCR was the method, and the copy in TCRdb shows in-frame clones only, minus some. The repertoire holds 150,000 or so clones, with approximately 94% as singletons. The sample was blood. The receptors were gathered from a man aged 18 to 35 in good health.

The chain couples TRBV29-1 to TRBJ2-1, with 7 bases lining up with TRBD1. The junction had 9 bases not matched to a gene; V was cut back by 6 bases and J by 7 bases. CDR3 length equals 13 residues. The V gene's germline CDR1 is SQVTM and CDR2 ANQGSEA. The CDR3 reads CSVWTGSKNEQFF. In DNA form, the CDR3 reads TGCAGCGTCTGGACAGGTTCTAAGAATGAGCAGTTCTTC.

The chain couples TRBV6-6 to TRBJ2-7; D is ambiguous. Between the trimmed V and J ends, which lost 6 bases and 4 bases, there was a span of 13 bases. The CDR3 loop spans 13 amino acids. Per the germline V gene, CDR1 is MNHNY and CDR2 is SVGAGI (reference sequence). The chain's CDR3 is CASSVEATYEQYF. CDR3 sequence (DNA): TGTGCCAGCAGCGTGGAAGCCACGTACGAGCAGTACTTC.

The chain links TRBV5-4 to TRBJ2-5; 9 bases map to TRBD2. Germline V gene lookup returns CDR1 SGHNT and CDR2 YYREEE (reference sequence). V dropped 1 base and J dropped 5; count of bases not matched to a gene: 9. CDR3 length: 16 amino acids. The CDR3: CASSLSSGNWLETQYF. For the CDR3, the DNA is TGTGCCAGCAGCTTGTCTAGCGGGAATTGGTTGGAGACCCAGTACTTC.

CDR3 bases: TGTGCCAGCAGCCGGATCGGGAGGCGTGGACAAGAGACCCAGTACTTC. This codes for CASSRIGRRGQETQYF. The rearrangement uses TRBV3-1 (or the pseudogene TRBV3-2) and TRBJ2-5, with 7 nucleotides matching TRBD2. The CDR3 consists of 16 residues. Germline trimming cut 4 bases from V and 2 bases from J; bases unmatched to any gene: 10. Germline V gene data show CDR1 as LGHDT and CDR2 as YNNKEL (reference sequence).

The CDR3 nucleotides read TGTGCCAGCAGCTTACAGGCCGGGGTAGGTGAAAAACTGTTTTTT. The encoded protein is CASSLQAGVGEKLFF. The genes are TRBV7-2 and TRBJ1-4; D call uncertain. CDR1 and CDR2 from the germline V gene are SGHTA and FQGNSA. Trimming shortened V by 2 bases and J by 7 bases, and 14 bases separated the two germline ends. The CDR3 is 15 residues long.

The chain joins TRBV9 to TRBJ2-3; D is ambiguous. The CDR3 loop spans 16 amino acids. V was trimmed by 0 bases and J by 0 bases, leaving 11 bases between them. Germline V gene data show CDR1 as SGDLS and CDR2 as YYNGEE. CDR3 region: CASSVGLGESTDTQYF. The CDR3 DNA sequence: TGTGCCAGCAGCGTAGGGCTGGGCGAGAGCACAGATACGCAGTATTTT.

The chain uses TRBV28 and TRBJ1-2, with TRBD1 as a possible D gene (5 bases). Trimming stripped 5 bases from V and 5 bases from J, with 12 bases between. Germline-derived CDR1 and CDR2 are MDHEN and SYDVKM. The CDR3 runs to 13 residues. CDR3 bases: TGTGCCAGCAGTCCCCAGGGACTATATGGCTACACCTTC. Translating it yields CASSPQGLYGYTF.

This sequence joins TRBV5-1 and TRBJ1-1, with 7 positions matching TRBD1. The CDR3 contains 16 residues. Germline V gives CDR1 SGHRS, CDR2 YFSETQ. J was trimmed by 6 bases and V by 3 bases; bases with no gene match: 14. The CDR3 sequence: CASSYWAGGMKAEAFF. In DNA form, the CDR3 reads TGCGCCAGCAGCTATTGGGCAGGGGGAATGAAGGCTGAAGCTTTCTTT.

The chain recombines TRBV9 with TRBJ1-1; no firm D call. Germline V gives CDR1 SGDLS, CDR2 YYNGEE. V lost 3 bases to trimming and J lost 0 bases, with 12 bases between them. This CDR3 has 15 amino acids. The CDR3: CASSGRGIMNTEAFF. DNA for the CDR3: TGTGCCAGCAGCGGGAGAGGGATTATGAACACTGAAGCTTTCTTT.

This chain uses TRBV6-1 with TRBJ1-5, with D uncertain. The CDR3 covers 17 residues. Trimming stripped 2 bases from V and 0 bases from J, with 14 bases between. Germline V CDR1 and CDR2: MNHNS, SASEGT. The CDR3 sequence: CASSERYVVYSNQPQHF. CDR3 DNA sequence: TGTGCCAGCAGTGAAAGGTACGTCGTATATAGCAATCAGCCCCAGCATTTT.

This rearrangement joins TRBV7-9 to TRBJ2-2; the D call may be TRBD1 or TRBD2 (5 bases each). V lost 2 bases and J lost 5, with 9 bases in between. CDR1 and CDR2 from the germline V gene are SEHNR and FQNEAQ (reference sequence). The CDR3 has 14 residues. In DNA form, the CDR3 reads TGTGCCAGCAGCTTAATGGGGGAGACCGGGGAGCTGTTTTTT. Protein sequence: CASSLMGETGELFF.

V gene TRBV11-3 combines with J gene TRBJ1-1; D gene uncertain. V gave up 4 bases and J gave up 1 base, with 13 bases separating them. Germline V gene sequence: CDR1 SGHNT, CDR2 YENEEA. The CDR3 has 15 amino acids. This CDR3 reads CASSSDRTENTEAFF. CDR3 nucleotide sequence: TGTGCCAGCAGCTCCGATAGGACCGAGAACACTGAAGCTTTCTTT. Filled out from reference TRBV11-3 and TRBJ1-1, the complete variable domain reads EAGVVQSPRYKIIEKKQPVAFWCNPISGHNTLYWYLQNLGQGPELLIRYENEEAVDDSQLPKDRFSAERLKGVDSTLKIQPAELGDSAVYLCASSSDRTENTEAFFGQGTRLTVV.

The V gene is TRBV28, the J gene TRBJ1-2; D uncertain. Per germline, CDR1 MDHEN and CDR2 SYDVKM. V lost 2 bases to trimming and J lost 6 bases, with 16 bases between them. The CDR3 loop spans 15 amino acids. The CDR3 reads CASSLAAEDLDGYTF. For the CDR3, the DNA is TGTGCCAGCAGTTTAGCGGCCGAGGACCTAGATGGCTACACCTTC.

The chain employs TRBV9 and TRBJ1-1; D call uncertain. This CDR3 has 15 amino acids. V lost 1 base and J lost 0, with 10 bases in between. Germline CDR1 and CDR2: SGDLS and YYNGEE. DNA of the CDR3: TGTGCCAGCAGCGTATTTGAGACCATGAACACTGAAGCTTTCTTT. The encoded protein is CASSVFETMNTEAFF. Drawing the rest from reference TRBV9 and TRBJ1-1, the complete variable domain is DSGVTQTPKHLITATGQRVTLRCSPRSGDLSVYWYQQSLDQGLQFLIQYYNGEERAKGNILERFSAQQFPDLHSELNLSSLELGDSALYFCASSVFETMNTEAFFGQGTRLTVV.

This sequence joins TRBV9 and TRBJ2-4; D is possibly TRBD2 (6 bases). V was pared by 2 bases and J by 8 bases, with 8 bases between. The CDR3 consists of 12 residues. Germline V lookup: CDR1 SGDLS, CDR2 YYNGEE. The CDR3 region has the DNA TGTGCCAGCAGCGTTGGAGGGGACATTCAGTACTTC. It yields the protein CASSVGGDIQYF.

The chain combines TRBV9 with TRBJ2-2; weak D call: TRBD1 (5 bases). The CDR3 is made up of 17 amino acids. The V gene's germline CDR1 is SGDLS and CDR2 YYNGEE. V lost 4 bases to trimming and J lost 0 bases, with 16 bases between them. The CDR3 spells CASSSPRGQANTGELFF. The CDR3 nucleotides are TGTGCCAGCAGCAGTCCAAGGGGCCAGGCGAACACCGGGGAGCTGTTTTTT.

The chain has TRBV5-6 and TRBJ2-5; no reliable D call. In germline, CDR1 is SGHDT, CDR2 YYEEEE. This CDR3 spans 11 amino acids. The V gene lost 2 bases and the J gene lost 5 bases, with 4 bases spanning the gap. CDR3 region: CASSFSETQYF. CDR3 DNA: TGTGCCAGCAGCTTTTCCGAGACCCAGTACTTC.

The chain links TRBV7-9 to TRBJ2-7; no firm D call. CDR1 is SEHNR and CDR2 is FQNEAQ in the germline V gene (reference sequence). Trimming pared 4 bases from V and 6 bases from J, leaving 16 bases between. The CDR3 has 14 residues. The CDR3, as DNA: TGTGCCAGCAGCTCCCTTCTCAGCTGGTCCGAGCAGTACTTC. This codes for CASSSLLSWSEQYF. Complete variable domain (other parts from reference TRBV7-9 and TRBJ2-7): DTGVSQNPRHKITKRGQNVTFRCDPISEHNRLYWYRQTLGQGPEFLTYFQNEAQLEKSRLLSDRFSAERPKGSFSTLEIQRTEQGDSAMYLCASSSLLSWSEQYFGPGTRLTVT.

The chain is built from TRBV12-2 and TRBJ2-3; the table's D call TRBD2 went unverified against the DNA. TRBV12-2 is noted as a pseudogene. This CDR3 is 16 amino acids long. The CDR3 is CASRGAIPGIKAAQYF. CDR3 DNA sequence: TGTGCAAGTCGCGGAGCAATCCCCGGGATCAAGGCGGCGCAGTATTTT.

In its sample, this clone was seen once. The chain recombines TRBV6-5 with TRBJ1-4, with a tentative D call TRBD1 (5 bases). The V gene's germline CDR1 is MNHEY and CDR2 SVGAGI. V lost 8 bases to trimming and J lost 15 bases, with 13 bases between them. This CDR3 comprises 10 residues. Here the CDR3 reads CASRGLELFF. The CDR3 DNA is TGTGCCAGCCGGGGACTAGAATTGTTTTTT.

J is TRBJ2-3 and V is TRBV19; D unresolved. CDR3 length equals 15 residues. The V end was cut by 6 bases, the J end by 1 base, with 14 bases between. CDR1 LNHDA and CDR2 SQIVND come from the germline V gene (reference sequence). The CDR3, as DNA: TGTGCCAGTAGACAATCCAGACGTGGCACAGATACGCAGTATTTT. Translation gives CASRQSRRGTDTQYF.

This rearrangement joins TRBV7-6 to TRBJ2-6, with 8 nucleotides matching TRBD1. The V and J ends lost 5 bases and 0 bases, in that order; junction bases with no gene match: 9. The CDR3 runs to 18 residues. CDR1 SGHVS and CDR2 FNYEAQ come from the germline V gene. The CDR3 nucleotides are TGTGCCAGCAGCAGCCGACAGGGGACACTCTCTGGGGCCAACGTCCTGACTTTC. Its translation: CASSSRQGTLSGANVLTF.

This clone occurred once. The chain has TRBV27 and TRBJ2-6; 7 nucleotides match TRBD1. J lost 5 bases, V lost 6 bases, and 7 bases had no gene match. The germline gives CDR1 MNHEY, CDR2 SMNVEV (reference sequence). This CDR3 is 15 amino acids long. Here the CDR3 DNA reads TGTGCCAGCAGACGGACAGGTCTTAGGGCCAACGTCCTGACTTTC. It specifies CASRRTGLRANVLTF. Together with reference TRBV27 and TRBJ2-6, the CDR3 gives the full variable domain: EAQVTQNPRYLITVTGKKLTVTCSQNMNHEYMSWYRQDPGLGLRQIYYSMNVEVTDKGDVPEGYKVSRKEKRNFPLILESPSPNQTSLYFCASRRTGLRANVLTFGAGSRLTVL.